This passage covers 13 T cell receptor beta chains from one sample sequenced in a study of OX40 agonist ivuxolimab in advanced cancers. Assay used: immunoSEQ multiplex PCR; TCRdb lists only in-frame clones, some missing. The sample lists 150,000 to 190,000 clones, 94% seen once, with about 0.31% in the top ten. Sample: CD4+ or CD8+ T cells sorted from blood, taken in a trial of the OX40 agonist ivuxolimab. The receptors stem from an adult with an advanced solid tumor such as melanoma, head and neck, liver or kidney cancer.

The gene calls are TRBV27 and TRBJ1-5, with D tentatively TRBD1 (5 bases). The CDR3 runs 13 residues. V shed 6 bases and J shed 4 bases, with 10 bases lying between them. Per germline, CDR1 MNHEY and CDR2 SMNVEV (reference sequence). CDR3 nucleotides: TGTGCCAGCAGAACAGGTCAGAATCAGCCCCAGCATTTT. It yields the protein CASRTGQNQPQHF.

The CDR3, as DNA: TGTGCCAGCAGTGACCAAACAGGACTTCAGGAAAAACTGTTTTTT. Amino acid sequence: CASSDQTGLQEKLFF. This chain uses TRBV25-1 with TRBJ1-4; a possible D gene is TRBD1 (5 bases). Trimming took off 3 bases at V and 8 bases at J, with 16 bases between the two ends. There are 15 residues in the CDR3. In germline, CDR1 is MGHDK, CDR2 SYGVNS.

The chain couples TRBV7-2 to TRBJ1-3; D perhaps matches TRBD1 (5 bases). This CDR3 is built from 15 residues. Trimming removed 5 bases at V and 2 bases at J, with 13 bases between. Germline values: CDR1 SGHTA, CDR2 FQGNSA. CDR3 sequence (DNA): TGTGCCAGCAGCCTCAGGGAATCTCCTGGAAACACCATATATTTT. Its protein product is CASSLRESPGNTIYF.

V and J are TRBV2 and TRBJ1-3; D possibly corresponds to TRBD1 (5 bases). The ends were cut back, 8 bases at V and 0 bases at J, with 8 bases in the middle. This CDR3 contains 13 residues. CDR1 and CDR2 (germline): SNHLY, FYNNEI. The CDR3 region has the DNA TGTGCCAGCGCGGGGGACTCTGGAAACACCATATATTTT. Protein: CASAGDSGNTIYF.

The chain couples TRBV7-9 to TRBJ2-7, with TRBD1 identical over 9 bases. The CDR3 sequence is 15 residues long. Trimming removed 4 bases from V and 4 bases from J; junction bases left unmatched: 8. The germline CDR1 and CDR2 sequences are SEHNR and FQNEAQ (reference sequence). The CDR3 DNA reads as TGTGCCAGCAGCTCCTGGGACAGGGCTCTTTACGAGCAGTACTTC. Amino acid sequence: CASSSWDRALYEQYF. Full variable domain (missing parts from reference TRBV7-9 and TRBJ2-7): DTGVSQNPRHKITKRGQNVTFRCDPISEHNRLYWYRQTLGQGPEFLTYFQNEAQLEKSRLLSDRFSAERPKGSFSTLEIQRTEQGDSAMYLCASSSWDRALYEQYFGPGTRLTVT.

In regard to this clone: Its ends do not fully match the called genes, so a read error is possible. The V gene is TRBV6-5, the J gene TRBJ1-1, with 7 bases aligning to TRBD1. This CDR3 region has 15 residues. Germline assignment: CDR1 MNHEY and CDR2 SVGAGI. The CDR3 DNA reads TGTGCCAGCAGTCACTCACAGGGGCTAGGTACTGAAGCTTTCTTT. Translating gives CASSHSQGLGTEAFF.

The genes are TRBV18 and TRBJ2-7; D call uncertain. Germline V gene lookup returns CDR1 KGHSH and CDR2 LQKENI. V was clipped by 5 bases and J by 6 bases, with 11 bases between them. The CDR3 is made up of 12 amino acids. The CDR3 DNA follows: TGTGCCAGCTCATCCCGGTCGGGCGAGCAGTACTTC. Protein sequence: CASSSRSGEQYF.

J is TRBJ1-2 and V is TRBV7-7, with D possibly matching TRBD1 (5 bases). CDR3 length: 14 amino acids. Germline CDR1 and CDR2: SSHAT and FNYEAQ (reference sequence). The CDR3 DNA reads TGTGCTAGCGTAATCTCCGGGACTGATTATGGCTACACCTTC. This codes for CASVISGTDYGYTF.

This chain uses TRBV6-5 with TRBJ1-1; weak D call: TRBD1 (5 bases). V lost 1 base to trimming and J lost 0 bases, with 9 bases between them. Germline V gives CDR1 MNHEY, CDR2 SVGAGI. The CDR3 runs to 15 residues. As DNA, the CDR3 is TGTGCCAGCAGTTACTGGGGGTGGTTGAACACTGAAGCTTTCTTT. The encoded protein is CASSYWGWLNTEAFF.

V usage is TRBV5-8 and J usage is TRBJ1-5; 7 positions agree with TRBD1. Germline V gene data show CDR1 as SGHTS and CDR2 as YDEGEE. The CDR3 is 12 amino acids. V lost 7 bases to trimming and J lost 6 bases; unmatched junction nucleotides: 4. The CDR3 bases are TGTGCCAGCGGACAGGTGGTTCAGCCCCAGCATTTT. It yields the protein CASGQVVQPQHF.

V gene TRBV28 combines with J gene TRBJ2-7; TRBD2 agrees at 7 bases. V was pared by 2 bases and J by 5 bases, with 15 bases of the junction left unmatched. Germline CDR1 reads MDHEN; CDR2 reads SYDVKM. This CDR3 comprises 17 residues. CDR3 in amino acids: CASSLVPSSGKKNEQYF. CDR3 in DNA: TGTGCCAGCAGTTTAGTCCCCTCGAGCGGGAAAAAGAACGAGCAGTACTTC.

The rearrangement links TRBV29-1 to TRBJ2-7; 8 nucleotides align to TRBD1. Germline V gene sequence: CDR1 SQVTM, CDR2 ANQGSEA. The CDR3 extends over 13 amino acids. V dropped 6 bases and J dropped 5; count of bases not matched to a gene: 9. CDR3 DNA sequence: TGCAGCGTGGTCCGAGGACAGGGTAACGAGCAGTACTTC. Amino acids: CSVVRGQGNEQYF.

The V gene is TRBV28, the J gene TRBJ1-5; D is unclear. The CDR3 has 12 amino acids. Looked up from germline, CDR1 is MDHEN and CDR2 is SYDVKM. V lost 7 bases and J lost 6, with 10 bases in between. CDR3: CASKLVGQPQHF. The CDR3 nucleotides are TGTGCCAGCAAGCTGGTGGGTCAGCCCCAGCATTTT.